Reported below is one TCR beta chain. This sample is drawn from a study of blood T cell repertoires in COVID-19. Across the whole study: Samples of COVID-19 (acute and convalescent) were obtained from the United States, Italy and Spain.

Sequenced by immunoSEQ multiplex PCR; TCRdb stores in-frame clones only, minus some. The sample shows about 320,000 clones, roughly 90% of them seen only once. Trimming took off 3 bases at V and 0 bases at J, with 11 bases between the two ends. This CDR3 is 15 amino acids long. Germline values: CDR1 SGDLS, CDR2 YYNGEE. The sample consisted of peripheral blood. This clonotype was sampled from a woman between 25 and 40 years old with COVID-19, enrolled during active disease. V and J are TRBV9 and TRBJ2-3; perhaps TRBD1 as D (5 bases). In nucleotides, the CDR3 is TGTGCCAGCAGCGCCCGACAGAGAAGCACAGATACGCAGTATTTT. Translated, it gives CASSARQRSTDTQYF.